This TCR beta chain comes out of a study of cytomegalovirus exposure and HLA in healthy donors. PCR used 60 Vbeta primers and 13 Jbeta primers. The method was immunoSEQ multiplex PCR; TCRdb's version includes in-frame clones alone and lacks a portion of them. The data contain about 120,000 clones, more than 65% of them singletons. This clone was detected a few times. The target antigen is unknown. The V gene's germline CDR1 is LNHDA and CDR2 SQIVND (reference sequence). The CDR3 runs 13 residues. The V end was cut by 5 bases, the J end by 5 bases, with 11 bases between. Study-wide results and caveats: What a later analysis showed was that several of the most significant clusters appeared linked to common viral pathogens.

J is TRBJ2-3 and V is TRBV19; D is perhaps TRBD2 (5 bases). The TCR comes from a young man in good health and CMV-seropositive. The sequencing sample was made of PBMCs. CDR3 coding DNA: TGTGCCAGTAGTGCCCAAACTAGAGATACGCAGTATTTT. Its protein product is CASSAQTRDTQYF. The whole variable domain, remainder taken from reference TRBV19 and TRBJ2-3, is DGGITQSPKYLFRKEGQNVTLSCEQNLNHDAMYWYRQDPGQGLRLIYYSQIVNDFQKGDIAEGYSVSREKKESFPLTVTSAQKNPTAFYLCASSAQTRDTQYFGPGTRLTVL.